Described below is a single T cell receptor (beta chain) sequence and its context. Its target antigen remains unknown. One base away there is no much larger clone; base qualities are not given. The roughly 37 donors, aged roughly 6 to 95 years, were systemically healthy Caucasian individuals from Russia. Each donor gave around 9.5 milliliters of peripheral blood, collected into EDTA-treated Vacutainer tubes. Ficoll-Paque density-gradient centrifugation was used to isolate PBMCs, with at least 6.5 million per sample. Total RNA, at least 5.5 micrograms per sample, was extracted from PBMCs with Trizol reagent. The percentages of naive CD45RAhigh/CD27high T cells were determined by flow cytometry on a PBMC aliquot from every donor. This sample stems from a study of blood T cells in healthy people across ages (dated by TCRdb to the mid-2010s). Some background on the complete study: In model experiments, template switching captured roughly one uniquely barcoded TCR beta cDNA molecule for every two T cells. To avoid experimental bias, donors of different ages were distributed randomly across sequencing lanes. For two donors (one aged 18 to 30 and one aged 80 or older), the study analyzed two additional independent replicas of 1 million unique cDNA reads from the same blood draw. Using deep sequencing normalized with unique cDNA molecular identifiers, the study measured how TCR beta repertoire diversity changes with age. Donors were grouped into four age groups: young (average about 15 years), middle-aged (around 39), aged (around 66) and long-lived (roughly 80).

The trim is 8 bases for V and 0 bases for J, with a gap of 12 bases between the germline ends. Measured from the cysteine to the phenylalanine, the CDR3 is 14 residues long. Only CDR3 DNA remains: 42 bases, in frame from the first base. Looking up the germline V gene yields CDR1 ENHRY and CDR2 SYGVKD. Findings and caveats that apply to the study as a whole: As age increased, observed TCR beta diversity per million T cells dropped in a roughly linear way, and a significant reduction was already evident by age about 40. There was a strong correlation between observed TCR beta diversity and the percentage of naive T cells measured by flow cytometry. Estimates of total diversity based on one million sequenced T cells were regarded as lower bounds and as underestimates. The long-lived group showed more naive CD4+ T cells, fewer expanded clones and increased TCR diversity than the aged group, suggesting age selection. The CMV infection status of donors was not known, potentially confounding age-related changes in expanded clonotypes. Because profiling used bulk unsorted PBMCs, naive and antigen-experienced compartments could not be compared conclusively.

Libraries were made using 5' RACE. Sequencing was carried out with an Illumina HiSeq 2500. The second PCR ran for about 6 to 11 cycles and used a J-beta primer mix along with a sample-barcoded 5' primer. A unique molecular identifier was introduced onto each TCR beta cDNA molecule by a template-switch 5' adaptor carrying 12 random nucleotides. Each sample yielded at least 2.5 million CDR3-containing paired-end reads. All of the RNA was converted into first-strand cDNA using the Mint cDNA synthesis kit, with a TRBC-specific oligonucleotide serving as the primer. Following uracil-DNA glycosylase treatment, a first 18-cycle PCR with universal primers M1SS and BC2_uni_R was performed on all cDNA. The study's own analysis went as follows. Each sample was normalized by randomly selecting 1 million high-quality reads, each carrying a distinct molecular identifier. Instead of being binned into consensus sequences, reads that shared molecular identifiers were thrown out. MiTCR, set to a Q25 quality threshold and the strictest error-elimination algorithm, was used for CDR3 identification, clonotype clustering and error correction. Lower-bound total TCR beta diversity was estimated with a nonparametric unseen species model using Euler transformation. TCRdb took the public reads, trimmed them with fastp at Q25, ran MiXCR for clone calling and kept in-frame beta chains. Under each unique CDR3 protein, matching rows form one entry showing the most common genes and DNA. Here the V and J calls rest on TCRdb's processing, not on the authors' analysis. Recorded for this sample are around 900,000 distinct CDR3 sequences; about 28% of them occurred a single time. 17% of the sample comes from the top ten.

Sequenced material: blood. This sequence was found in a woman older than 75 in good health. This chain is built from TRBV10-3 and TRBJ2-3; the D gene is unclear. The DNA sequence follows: TGTGCCATCGGTCCTGGCGGTAGCACAGATACGCAGTATTTT. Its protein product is CAIGPGGSTDTQYF.